This TCR beta chain was identified during a study of CD8 T cells in ankylosing spondylitis. Study observations and caveats: Reports say disease-linked clones showed up significantly more in matched ankylosing spondylitis synovial fluid. Peripheral blood samples showed relatively rare disease-linked clones, and these clones were CD8+.

Quantitative 5'-RACE was performed with molecular barcodes, and it yielded the TCR beta libraries. MiXCR, run by TCRdb on the 5' RACE reads, gives a single entry per CDR3 protein. Altogether roughly 230,000 distinct CDR3 sequences are present, 18% being singletons, with the ten largest covering around a third. This clonotype was counted between two and nine times. The antigen is not known. Germline loops: CDR1 PRHDT, CDR2 FYEKMQ (reference sequence). Trimming left V 0 bases short and J 2 bases short, with 8 bases between. This CDR3 is 14 amino acids long. The specimen sequenced was blood, either unsorted or a sorted T cell fraction (not recorded which). The gene calls are TRBV13 and TRBJ2-7; D may be TRBD2 (5 bases). This sequence originates from a male donor with ankylosing spondylitis or in good health (not recorded which). The CDR3 nucleotides are TGTGCCAGCAGCTTAGGGGAGGCTCCCTACGAGCAGTACTTC. Amino acid sequence: CASSLGEAPYEQYF.